This T cell receptor beta chain was sequenced for a study of regulatory T cells in long-lasting Graves disease. Study-level points and caveats: Persistent cases of Graves' showed reduced TCR diversity relative to newly diagnosed patients. The persistent group shared about 2,600 public clonotypes, more than the 950 to 1,000 shared by new patients.

For TCR beta, libraries came from iRepertoire HTBI primers and Arm-PCR of CDR3 regions. TCRdb processed the multiplex PCR reads anew with MiXCR; each CDR3 protein has one entry. The data contain 430,000 or so distinct CDR3 sequences, 21% of them seen just once; the ten biggest clones take up 13% to 15%. Time point defined: persistent/refractory GD, antithyroid drugs over 5 years with positive TRAb. Scientists built the TCR library using RNA that was extracted from PBMCs. This CDR3 has 16 amino acids. The germline gives CDR1 SGHNT, CDR2 YENEEA. J gave up 4 bases and V 4 bases, and 5 bases lay outside the gene matches. To note about this clonotype: The antigen remains undetermined.

The sequencing used peripheral blood mononuclear cells (PBMCs), collected when the disease was refractory, from a patient treated with antithyroid drugs. The chain is built from TRBV11-3 and TRBJ2-2, with 11 bases lining up with TRBD1. This receptor was obtained from a female donor with Graves disease. CDR3 protein: CASSSWDRGSTGELFF. Written as DNA, the CDR3 is TGTGCCAGCAGCTCATGGGACAGGGGGAGCACCGGGGAGCTGTTTTTT.